The 7 T cell receptor beta chains below come from one sample, sequenced in a study of blood T cell repertoires in COVID-19. Here immunoSEQ multiplex PCR was the method, and the copy in TCRdb shows in-frame clones only, minus some. The repertoire consists of 150,000 to 200,000 clones, with 78% occurring once and the leading ten covering more than 11%. Sequencing was done on a sample of peripheral blood. The receptor set was obtained from a woman older than 75 with acute or convalescent COVID-19.

The V gene is TRBV12-3 or TRBV12-4, the J gene TRBJ1-2; D unclear. The V and J ends lost 5 bases and 3 bases respectively, with 10 bases between them. The length of the CDR3 is 13 residues. CDR3 coding DNA: TGTGCCAGCAGTCAAACGGGAGACTATGGCTACACCTTC. Residues: CASSQTGDYGYTF.

The chain uses TRBV27 and TRBJ2-1; 11 nucleotides align to TRBD1. Germline loops: CDR1 MNHEY, CDR2 SMNVEV (reference sequence). This CDR3 has 16 residues. J lost 5 bases, V lost 5 bases, and 8 bases had no gene match. CDR3: CASSLTGTGGDNEQFF. The CDR3 DNA is TGTGCCAGCAGTCTAACCGGGACAGGGGGGGACAATGAGCAGTTCTTC.

V usage is TRBV4-2 and J usage is TRBJ1-1, with D possibly matching TRBD1 (5 bases). The length of the CDR3 is 16 residues. Deletions cut 1 base from V and 1 base from J, with 13 bases between. Looked up from germline, CDR1 is LGHNA and CDR2 is YNFKEQ. CDR3 amino acids: CASSQAPAGPNTEAFF. The DNA of the CDR3 is TGTGCCAGCAGCCAAGCGCCAGCAGGGCCGAACACTGAAGCTTTCTTT.

The CDR3 coding sequence is TGCGCCAGCAGCTTGGGGGGGCAGAACTCCTACGAGCAGTACTTC. Translating it yields CASSLGGQNSYEQYF. The V gene is TRBV5-1, the J gene TRBJ2-7, with a weak D call TRBD1 (6 bases). The CDR3 spans 15 residues. Germline V lookup: CDR1 SGHRS, CDR2 YFSETQ. V lost 0 bases to trimming and J lost 0 bases, with 10 bases between them.

This clone was detected once. The chain employs TRBV24-1 and TRBJ2-1; 8 positions match TRBD2. V shed 8 bases, J shed 1 base, and the junction held 0 bases outside the gene matches. The CDR3 runs 13 residues. In germline, CDR1 is KGHDR, CDR2 SFDVKD. The CDR3 spells CATTSGSYNEQFF. CDR3 coding DNA: TGTGCCACCACTAGCGGGTCCTACAATGAGCAGTTCTTC.

The V gene is TRBV7-9, the J gene TRBJ1-1; 7 bases align to TRBD1. The CDR3 runs to 12 residues. V lost 2 bases to trimming and J lost 11 bases; unmatched junction nucleotides: 5. CDR1 and CDR2 from the germline V gene are SEHNR and FQNEAQ (reference sequence). The CDR3 DNA is TGTGCCAGCAGCTTAAGTGACAGGGAGGCTTTCTTT. This translates into CASSLSDREAFF. Full variable domain (missing parts from reference TRBV7-9 and TRBJ1-1): DTGVSQNPRHKITKRGQNVTFRCDPISEHNRLYWYRQTLGQGPEFLTYFQNEAQLEKSRLLSDRFSAERPKGSFSTLEIQRTEQGDSAMYLCASSLSDREAFFGQGTRLTVV.

The rearrangement links TRBV5-1 to TRBJ1-1; TRBD1 aligns across 10 bases. This CDR3 has 14 amino acids. V was clipped by 3 bases and J by 7 bases; unmatched bases: 6. Per germline, CDR1 SGHRS and CDR2 YFSETQ. The CDR3 DNA is TGCGCCAGCAGCTCCGGGACAGGGGCGAATGAAGCTTTCTTT. Amino acids: CASSSGTGANEAFF. Full variable domain (outside the CDR3, taken from reference TRBV5-1 and TRBJ1-1): KAGVTQTPRYLIKTRGQQVTLSCSPISGHRSVSWYQQTPGQGLQFLFEYFSETQRNKGNFPGRFSGRQFSNSRSEMNVSTLELGDSALYLCASSSGTGANEAFFGQGTRLTVV.